One and the same sample provided the 26 T cell receptor beta chains below, sequenced in a study of response to subunit inactivated influenza vaccine. TCRdb re-called the RT-PCR reads with MiXCR, one entry per CDR3 protein. The top ten clones hold 10% of a sample with more than 700,000 distinct CDR3 sequences, 21% of them seen once. The sequences come from PBMCs from blood, collected around 5 days after vaccination. The receptors come from a man aged 45-60 years who received an inactivated influenza vaccine.

This clonotype was found a few times. The V call is TRBV11-2, the J call TRBJ1-1; D may be TRBD1 (6 bases). V dropped 5 bases and J dropped 2 bases, with 12 bases sitting between them. Per the germline V gene, CDR1 is SGHAT and CDR2 is FQNNGV. This CDR3 has 14 residues. The CDR3 coding sequence is TGTGCCAGCAGCGCGCCGACAGGTAACACTGAAGCTTTCTTT. Its protein product is CASSAPTGNTEAFF.

This rearrangement joins TRBV4-1 to TRBJ2-7, with TRBD1 matching over 9 bases. Germline-derived CDR1 and CDR2 are MGHRA and YSYEKL. Trimming took 4 bases from V and 1 from J; bases not matched to a gene: 8. The CDR3 sequence is 16 residues long. The CDR3 DNA reads as TGCGCCAGCAGCCGAAGAACAGGGGGCTCTTCCTACGAGCAGTACTTC. Its translation is CASSRRTGGSSYEQYF.

The V and J genes are TRBV15 and TRBJ2-5, with D perhaps being TRBD1 or TRBD2 (5 bases each). V was trimmed by 3 bases and J by 12 bases, leaving 14 bases between them. The germline gives CDR1 LNHNV, CDR2 YYDKDF (reference sequence). This CDR3 is built from 12 residues. This CDR3 reads CATSSAGTAEYF. DNA of the CDR3: TGTGCCACCAGCAGCGCAGGGACCGCCGAGTACTTC.

The chain joins TRBV7-2 to TRBJ2-1; D remains ambiguous. Per the germline V gene, CDR1 is SGHTA and CDR2 is FQGNSA. CDR3 length equals 12 residues. The ends were cut back, 10 bases at V and 6 bases at J, with 13 bases in the middle. DNA for the CDR3: TGTGCCACCTCTATCCGTTCCAATGAGCAGTTCTTC. Protein: CATSIRSNEQFF.

V and J are TRBV12-3 or TRBV12-4 and TRBJ2-1; the D gene is possibly TRBD2 (6 bases). V dropped 6 bases and J dropped 8 bases, with 17 bases sitting between them. The CDR3 covers 14 residues. CDR3 sequence (DNA): TGTGCCAGCAGACCGGGACTCTTCCCCCATGAGCAGTTCTTC. As protein: CASRPGLFPHEQFF.

V usage is TRBV2 and J usage is TRBJ1-1; 9 bases fit TRBD1. The CDR3 extends over 15 amino acids. Germline values: CDR1 SNHLY, CDR2 FYNNEI. After removal of 7 bases from V and 7 bases from J, the junction contained 13 bases not matched to a gene. This chain's CDR3 is CASNPWGQGSNEAFF. CDR3 bases: TGTGCCAGCAATCCATGGGGACAGGGCAGTAATGAAGCTTTCTTT. The entire variable domain, with the rest obtained from reference TRBV2 and TRBJ1-1, is as follows: EPEVTQTPSHQVTQMGQEVILRCVPISNHLYFYWYRQILGQKVEFLVSFYNNEISEKSEIFDDQFSVERPDGSNFTLKIRSTKLEDSAMYFCASNPWGQGSNEAFFGQGTRLTVV.

Remarks on this clonotype: A much larger clonotype is one base distant, so this may be a read error. This rearrangement joins TRBV7-3 to TRBJ2-3; 10 nucleotides agree with TRBD2. Looked up from germline, CDR1 is SGHTA and CDR2 is FQGTGA. The CDR3 consists of 16 residues. The V and J ends lost 0 bases and 1 base, in that order; junction bases with no gene match: 1. CDR3 region: CASSLTGTSGTDTQYF. CDR3 DNA: TGTGCCAGCAGCTTAACCGGGACTAGCGGCACAGATACGCAGTATTTT.

This clonotype was counted between two and nine times. The chain links TRBV4-3 to TRBJ2-7, with 7 bases aligning to TRBD2. CDR1 LGHNA and CDR2 YSLEER come from the germline V gene. The CDR3 spans 16 residues. V lost 0 bases, J lost 6 bases, and 11 bases stayed unmatched. The CDR3: CASSQEQASGSFEQYF. The CDR3 DNA reads as TGCGCCAGCAGCCAAGAGCAGGCTAGCGGTTCATTCGAGCAGTACTTC.

This clonotype was recorded at least ten times. The V and J genes are TRBV5-1 and TRBJ2-7, with TRBD1 as a possible D gene (6 bases). V was shortened by 4 bases and J by 3 bases, with 8 bases between the two germline ends. The CDR3 contains 12 residues. Germline-derived CDR1 and CDR2 are SGHRS and YFSETQ. CDR3 sequence reads: CASSRDNYEQYF. CDR3 DNA: TGCGCCAGCAGCAGGGACAACTACGAGCAGTACTTC.

This clonotype has ten or more counts. The chain joins TRBV4-2 to TRBJ1-1; D is undetermined. This CDR3 comprises 14 residues. Germline-derived CDR1 and CDR2 are LGHNA and YNFKEQ. Trimming took off 4 bases at V and 0 bases at J, with 9 bases between the two ends. The CDR3 sequence is CASSPRAVNTEAFF. CDR3 sequence (DNA): TGTGCCAGCAGCCCCCGGGCGGTGAACACTGAAGCTTTCTTT.

The rearrangement joins TRBV4-2 to TRBJ2-2; either TRBD1 or TRBD2 may supply D (5 bases each). The CDR3 sequence is 12 residues long. V was shortened by 4 bases and J by 11 bases, with 11 bases between the two germline ends. The V gene's germline CDR1 is LGHNA and CDR2 YNFKEQ. As DNA, the CDR3 is TGTGCCAGCAGCCGAGACGGGGCAGAGCTGTTTTTT. It is translated as CASSRDGAELFF.

This chain links TRBV6-6 with TRBJ2-1, with 7 bases lining up with TRBD1. The CDR3 runs 13 residues. Per germline, CDR1 MNHNY and CDR2 SVGAGI (reference sequence). Trimming cost V 7 bases and J 7 bases; bases outside gene matches: 7. As DNA, the CDR3 is TGTGCCAGCATCGACAGGGTTGGAAATGAGCAGTTCTTC. Translated, it gives CASIDRVGNEQFF.

This clonotype was picked up many times. The J gene is TRBJ2-5, the V gene TRBV12-3 or TRBV12-4; 8 bases align to TRBD2. The CDR3 runs to 15 residues. V was pared by 5 bases and J by 10 bases, with 15 bases of the junction left unmatched. The CDR3 region has the DNA TGTGCCAGCAGTCCCCTCCGGGAGGGCCCGTTCGGCCAGTACTTC. This codes for CASSPLREGPFGQYF.

This clonotype was detected ten times or more. The chain joins TRBV6-1 to TRBJ2-7; unclear D gene. CDR1 and CDR2 from the germline V gene are MNHNS and SASEGT. CDR3 length: 13 residues. V was clipped by 11 bases and J by 4 bases, with 18 bases between them. CDR3 bases: TGTGCCCCCTCATCCCATTTCAGATACGAGCAGTACTTC. Translation gives CAPSSHFRYEQYF.

This clonotype was counted only a few times. The genes are TRBV6-5 and TRBJ1-5, with 7 bases identical to TRBD1. From germline, CDR1 is MNHEY and CDR2 SVGAGI. The CDR3 is 15 residues long. V lost 4 bases, J lost 3 bases, and 6 bases stayed unmatched. CDR3 amino acids: CASSSNRGLNQPQHF. As DNA, the CDR3 is TGTGCCAGCAGTTCCAACAGGGGCCTCAATCAGCCCCAGCATTTT.

The chain recombines TRBV7-9 with TRBJ1-5, with D hard to call. Trimming removed 2 bases at V and 7 bases at J, with 15 bases between. The germline CDR1 and CDR2 sequences are SEHNR and FQNEAQ (reference sequence). The CDR3 length is 15 residues. The CDR3 region is CASSLLGIDGQPQHF. CDR3 DNA: TGTGCCAGCAGCTTACTCGGGATCGATGGGCAGCCCCAGCATTTT.

This clonotype was observed a handful of times. The V and J genes are TRBV25-1 and TRBJ2-1; 12 bases map to TRBD2. The CDR3 is made up of 14 amino acids. J was trimmed by 7 bases and V by 7 bases; bases with no gene match: 5. Germline V CDR1 and CDR2: MGHDK, SYGVNS. The CDR3 loop reads CASTWTSGINEQFF. DNA for the CDR3: TGTGCCAGCACCTGGACTAGCGGGATAAATGAGCAGTTCTTC. Full variable domain (missing parts from reference TRBV25-1 and TRBJ2-1): EADIYQTPRYLVIGTGKKITLECSQTMGHDKMYWYQQDPGMELHLIHYSYGVNSTEKGDLSSESTVSRIRTEHFPLTLESARPSHTSQYLCASTWTSGINEQFFGPGTRLTVL.

This clonotype was observed a few times. V is TRBV7-6 and J is TRBJ2-1; no clear D gene. The germline V and J ends were trimmed by 5 bases and 8 bases, with 19 bases remaining between them. This CDR3 contains 15 residues. The V gene's germline CDR1 is SGHVS and CDR2 FNYEAQ. The CDR3 DNA reads TGTGCCAGCAGCCCTGGGCTGAGGACGGGTGATGAGCAGTTCTTC. It translates to CASSPGLRTGDEQFF.

The chain uses TRBV24-1 and TRBJ2-3; possibly TRBD2 for D (5 bases). CDR1 is KGHDR and CDR2 is SFDVKD in the germline V gene. Trimming pared 7 bases from V and 5 bases from J, leaving 12 bases between. CDR3 size: 13 residues. CDR3 protein: CATRPGRGDTQYF. Written as DNA, the CDR3 is TGTGCCACCAGGCCAGGACGGGGAGATACGCAGTATTTT.

The V call is TRBV9, the J call TRBJ2-5; D unclear. Germline lookup yields CDR1 SGDLS and CDR2 YYNGEE. The V and J ends lost 2 bases and 2 bases respectively, with 10 bases between them. The CDR3 loop spans 14 amino acids. DNA for the CDR3: TGTGCCAGCAGCGTTTCGGGCAGTCAAGAGACCCAGTACTTC. This sequence encodes CASSVSGSQETQYF.

Only a few counts were recorded for this clonotype. The chain has TRBV12-3 or TRBV12-4 and TRBJ1-5; D is ambiguous. Deletions cut 5 bases from V and 6 bases from J, with 14 bases between. The CDR3 length is 14 residues. Here the CDR3 reads CASSPVSRTQPQHF. The DNA for the CDR3 is TGTGCCAGCAGTCCCGTCAGCCGGACTCAGCCCCAGCATTTT.

Remarks on this clonotype: Germline and junction disagree at one end, which may indicate a read error. The chain links TRBV6-2 or TRBV6-3 to TRBJ1-5; 8 nucleotides align to TRBD1. The germline V gene encodes CDR1 MNHEY and CDR2 SVGEGT. This CDR3 is 15 amino acids long. CDR3 sequence (DNA): TGTACCAGCAGTTACCAGGGGGCTAGCAATCAGCCCCAGCATTTT. Protein product: CTSSYQGASNQPQHF.

The V call is TRBV4-2, the J call TRBJ2-6; D remains unclear. The V gene's germline CDR1 is LGHNA and CDR2 YNFKEQ. Trimming pared 1 base from V and 0 bases from J, leaving 7 bases between. The CDR3 consists of 16 residues. CDR3 nucleotides: TGTGCCAGCAGCCAAGTATCAAGCTCTGGGGCCAACGTCCTGACTTTC. Translation: CASSQVSSSGANVLTF.

This chain connects TRBV4-1 to TRBJ1-2; TRBD1 matches at 7 bases. This CDR3 has 17 amino acids. Germline values: CDR1 MGHRA, CDR2 YSYEKL. The V and J ends lost 4 bases and 4 bases, in that order; junction bases with no gene match: 15. CDR3 amino acids: CASSRGVEQGGSYGYTF. In DNA form, the CDR3 reads TGCGCCAGCAGCCGGGGGGTAGAGCAGGGGGGCTCCTATGGCTACACCTTC.

The chain couples TRBV28 to TRBJ2-7, with 7 bases that match TRBD1. Per the germline V gene, CDR1 is MDHEN and CDR2 is SYDVKM. This CDR3 contains 15 residues. V trimming: 6 bases; J trimming: 0 bases; junction bases outside the gene matches: 8. CDR3 sequence: CASSTPGTASYEQYF. The CDR3 bases are TGTGCCAGCAGCACACCCGGGACAGCCTCCTACGAGCAGTACTTC. Full variable domain (rest looked up from reference TRBV28 and TRBJ2-7): DVKVTQSSRYLVKRTGEKVFLECVQDMDHENMFWYRQDPGLGLRLIYFSYDVKMKEKGDIPEGYSVSREKKERFSLILESASTNQTSMYLCASSTPGTASYEQYFGPGTRLTVT.

The rearrangement links TRBV5-1 to TRBJ1-6; D may be TRBD1 (5 bases). Germline V CDR1 and CDR2: SGHRS, YFSETQ. V shed 4 bases and J shed 0 bases, with 14 bases lying between them. This CDR3 has 17 residues. The CDR3 reads CASSTTGTASYNSPLHF. The CDR3 nucleotides read TGCGCCAGCAGCACAACCGGGACGGCCTCCTATAATTCACCCCTCCACTTT.